The 25 T cell receptor beta chains in this list originate from one sample, sequenced in a study of blood T cell repertoires in COVID-19. Clones were read by immunoSEQ multiplex PCR, and TCRdb kept only the in-frame ones, dropping some. The table has over 200,000 clones, roughly 80% seen once. Sequencing input: peripheral blood. The receptors shown here come from a man aged 50-60 years with active or convalescent COVID-19.

The V and J genes are TRBV9 and TRBJ2-3; 10 bases fit TRBD2. This CDR3 is 17 amino acids long. The V gene's germline CDR1 is SGDLS and CDR2 YYNGEE. V was pared by 7 bases and J by 0 bases, with 11 bases of the junction left unmatched. This CDR3 reads CASGNSGGYESTDTQYF. Here the CDR3 DNA reads TGTGCCAGCGGCAATAGCGGGGGGTACGAAAGCACAGATACGCAGTATTTT.

The chain links TRBV6-5 to TRBJ1-5; TRBD1 agrees at 8 bases. Germline V gene lookup returns CDR1 MNHEY and CDR2 SVGAGI. The CDR3 is 15 residues long. With 6 bases clipped from V and 4 bases from J, the junction kept 8 bases outside the gene matches. The chain's CDR3 is CASRDSGGGNQPQHF. The CDR3 DNA sequence: TGTGCCAGCAGGGATTCAGGGGGCGGGAATCAGCCCCAGCATTTT.

The rearrangement uses TRBV12-5 and TRBJ2-2, with unresolved D. CDR1 and CDR2 from the germline V gene are LGHNT and FRNRAP. This CDR3 contains 12 residues. V was shortened by 3 bases and J by 5 bases, with 4 bases between the two germline ends. This CDR3 reads CASGFPTGELFF. Here the CDR3 DNA reads TGTGCTAGTGGTTTCCCGACCGGGGAGCTGTTTTTT.

This chain uses TRBV28 with TRBJ2-7; 10 bases are a match to TRBD2. V shed 8 bases, J shed 1 base, and the junction held 11 bases outside the gene matches. The germline gives CDR1 MDHEN, CDR2 SYDVKM. The CDR3 covers 16 residues. The CDR3 DNA sequence: TGTGCCAGCGCCAGCGGGGGGGCTGTGGGTTCCTACGAGCAGTACTTC. This translates into CASASGGAVGSYEQYF. Together with reference TRBV28 and TRBJ2-7, the CDR3 gives the full variable domain: DVKVTQSSRYLVKRTGEKVFLECVQDMDHENMFWYRQDPGLGLRLIYFSYDVKMKEKGDIPEGYSVSREKKERFSLILESASTNQTSMYLCASASGGAVGSYEQYFGPGTRLTVT.

V usage is TRBV30 and J usage is TRBJ1-3, with 7 bases that match TRBD1. Germline lookup yields CDR1 GTSNPN and CDR2 SVGIG (reference sequence). This CDR3 is 12 amino acids long. The V segment lost 7 bases and the J segment 3 bases; nucleotides outside the gene matches: 3. CDR3 protein: CAFRTGGNTIYF. In DNA form, the CDR3 reads TGTGCCTTTAGGACAGGTGGAAACACCATATATTTT.

This chain connects TRBV2 to TRBJ2-1; 7 nucleotides match TRBD1. CDR3 length: 13 residues. From germline, CDR1 is SNHLY and CDR2 FYNNEI. The trim removed 6 bases at V and 6 bases at J, leaving 5 bases unmatched. The CDR3 protein is CASRDPGGNEQFF. CDR3 DNA sequence: TGTGCCAGCAGAGACCCAGGGGGCAATGAGCAGTTCTTC.

The chain has TRBV3-1 (or the pseudogene TRBV3-2) and TRBJ2-5, with D perhaps TRBD1 (6 bases). The ends were cut back, 5 bases at V and 7 bases at J, with 17 bases in the middle. CDR3 length equals 14 residues. Per germline, CDR1 LGHDT and CDR2 YNNKEL (reference sequence). The CDR3 region is CASSTLRGGVTQYF. The DNA for the CDR3 is TGTGCCAGCAGCACTCTTCGTGGGGGCGTGACCCAGTACTTC.

V gene TRBV11-3 combines with J gene TRBJ1-1, with 9 bases matching TRBD1. V lost 2 bases to trimming and J lost 6 bases; unmatched junction nucleotides: 7. Germline V lookup: CDR1 SGHNT, CDR2 YENEEA. This CDR3 has 15 residues. The CDR3 reads CASSLRTGAGAEAFF. For the CDR3, the DNA is TGTGCCAGCAGCTTAAGGACAGGGGCCGGGGCTGAAGCTTTCTTT.

This chain connects TRBV6-5 to TRBJ2-1; 9 positions agree with TRBD2. Per the germline V gene, CDR1 is MNHEY and CDR2 is SVGAGI. J lost 10 bases, V lost 6 bases, and 10 bases had no gene match. This CDR3 spans 14 amino acids. Here the CDR3 DNA reads TGTGCCAGCAGGGGGCGGGGGGGCCGCCCCGAGCAGTTCTTC. It translates to CASRGRGGRPEQFF.

The chain employs TRBV7-6 and TRBJ1-1, with 9 bases identical to TRBD1. V dropped 5 bases and J dropped 6; count of bases not matched to a gene: 4. Germline V gives CDR1 SGHVS, CDR2 FNYEAQ. The CDR3 is 13 amino acids. The CDR3, as DNA: TGTGCCAGCAGCCTTGACAGGGGGTCTGAAGCTTTCTTT. Its protein is CASSLDRGSEAFF.

The CDR3 protein is CASSLKGYSNQPQHF. The CDR3 DNA reads as TGTGCCAGCAGCTTGAAGGGGTATAGCAATCAGCCCCAGCATTTT. This chain connects TRBV7-2 to TRBJ1-5, with TRBD1 as a possible D gene (5 bases). The CDR3 extends over 15 amino acids. CDR1 and CDR2 from the germline V gene are SGHTA and FQGNSA. V was cut by 3 bases and J by 0 bases, with 9 bases left in between.

This sequence joins TRBV18 and TRBJ2-7; tentative D call: TRBD2 (5 bases). The CDR3 extends over 17 amino acids. CDR1 and CDR2 (germline): KGHSH, LQKENI. Trimming left V 3 bases short and J 2 bases short, with 20 bases between. The chain's CDR3 is CASSPSDARLDPYEQYF. The DNA of the CDR3 is TGTGCCAGCTCACCTAGCGACGCTCGATTGGATCCCTACGAGCAGTACTTC.

This clone was picked up one time. This chain connects TRBV7-9 to TRBJ1-3; D call uncertain. V was pared by 3 bases and J by 0 bases, with 6 bases between. CDR3 size: 14 residues. The germline V gene encodes CDR1 SEHNR and CDR2 FQNEAQ (reference sequence). The DNA for the CDR3 is TGTGCCAGCAGCTTCGTAATCTCTGGAAACACCATATATTTT. It translates to CASSFVISGNTIYF.

The V gene is TRBV2, the J gene TRBJ1-5; a possible D gene is TRBD1 (6 bases). Germline V CDR1 and CDR2: SNHLY, FYNNEI. Trimming stripped 1 base from V and 9 bases from J, with 22 bases between. The CDR3 covers 17 residues. CDR3 sequence reads: CASSEGGWGGWSGPQHF. The CDR3 nucleotides are TGTGCCAGCAGTGAAGGAGGTTGGGGGGGCTGGTCGGGGCCCCAGCATTTT.

The chain carries TRBV4-2 and TRBJ1-4, with unresolved D. CDR3 length: 17 amino acids. Germline V CDR1 and CDR2: LGHNA, YNFKEQ. V was clipped by 1 base and J by 0 bases, with 12 bases between them. CDR3 nucleotide sequence: TGTGCCAGCAGCCAAGTTGGAGGAATCACAACTAATGAAAAACTGTTTTTT. This encodes CASSQVGGITTNEKLFF.

The chain combines TRBV5-1 with TRBJ2-1, with 10 bases identical to TRBD2. V shed 0 bases, J shed 7 bases, and the junction held 7 bases outside the gene matches. In germline, CDR1 is SGHRS, CDR2 YFSETQ. The CDR3 has 16 residues. The CDR3 loop is CASSLGQRGGPNEQFF. The DNA for the CDR3 is TGCGCCAGCAGCTTGGGGCAGCGGGGGGGCCCAAATGAGCAGTTCTTC.

The rearrangement uses TRBV10-1 and TRBJ2-7; D might be TRBD1 (6 bases). V lost 8 bases and J lost 6, with 11 bases in between. The CDR3 runs to 11 residues. Germline CDR1 reads WNHNN; CDR2 reads SYGVQD (reference sequence). In DNA form, the CDR3 reads TGCGCCAGCGGGGGCTATTTCGAGCAGTACTTC. It translates to CASGGYFEQYF.

This chain links TRBV4-2 with TRBJ2-2, with 9 positions matching TRBD2. V lost 2 bases, J lost 3 bases, and 4 bases stayed unmatched. CDR1 is LGHNA and CDR2 is YNFKEQ in the germline V gene. The CDR3 has 16 amino acids. CDR3 coding DNA: TGTGCCAGCAGCCAATTGGGCGGGGGGGACACCGGGGAGCTGTTTTTT. Protein: CASSQLGGGDTGELFF.

The chain recombines TRBV30 with TRBJ2-3, with 9 bases aligning to TRBD2. The CDR3 spans 14 residues. The V gene end was trimmed by 4 bases and the J gene end by 0 bases; junction bases not matched to a gene: 2. The germline gives CDR1 GTSNPN, CDR2 SVGIG (reference sequence). The CDR3 protein is CAWTSGVSTDTQYF. The CDR3 coding sequence is TGTGCCTGGACTAGCGGGGTAAGCACAGATACGCAGTATTTT. The full variable domain, with the rest looked up from reference TRBV30 and TRBJ2-3, is SQTIHQWPATLVQPVGSPLSLECTVEGTSNPNLYWYRQAAGRGLQLLFYSVGIGQISSEVPQNLSASRPQDRQFILSSKKLLLSDSGFYLCAWTSGVSTDTQYFGPGTRLTVL.

The rearrangement links TRBV9 to TRBJ2-5; D remains ambiguous. Trimming removed 0 bases at V and 5 bases at J, with 8 bases between. The CDR3 consists of 13 residues. From germline, CDR1 is SGDLS and CDR2 YYNGEE. CDR3: CASSVGQLETQYF. For the CDR3, the DNA is TGTGCCAGCAGCGTAGGGCAGTTGGAGACCCAGTACTTC.

This clone was detected only once. The rearrangement joins TRBV21-1 to TRBJ1-1; the table's D call, TRBD1, was not checked against the DNA. TRBV21-1 is recorded as a pseudogene. The CDR3 is 16 residues long. This CDR3 reads CASSHTRGIMNTEAFF. The CDR3 nucleotides read TGTGCCAGCAGCCATACCAGGGGAATTATGAACACTGAAGCTTTCTTT.

This clone was observed a few times. The V call is TRBV7-8, the J call TRBJ1-1, with 9 nucleotides matching TRBD1. Germline CDR1 reads SGHVS; CDR2 reads FQNEAQ. The trim removed 4 bases at V and 0 bases at J, leaving 12 bases unmatched. The CDR3 length is 18 residues. The CDR3 here is CASSSLFGQGLLNTEAFF. The CDR3, as DNA: TGTGCCAGCAGCTCTCTATTCGGACAGGGGCTGTTGAACACTGAAGCTTTCTTT.

The chain is built from TRBV12-3 or TRBV12-4 and TRBJ2-7, with 7 nucleotides matching TRBD1. The CDR3 extends over 13 amino acids. Trimming cost V 5 bases and J 6 bases; bases outside gene matches: 7. The DNA for the CDR3 is TGTGCCAGCAGTCTCCGCGACAGGGCCGAGCAGTACTTC. Translated: CASSLRDRAEQYF.

J is TRBJ2-1 and V is TRBV5-1, with TRBD1 matching 8 bases. In germline, CDR1 is SGHRS, CDR2 YFSETQ. The CDR3 totals 16 residues. The junction had 9 bases not matched to a gene; V was cut back by 2 bases and J by 5 bases. This chain's CDR3 is CASSFFRDRTDNEQFF. CDR3 DNA sequence: TGCGCCAGCAGCTTTTTCCGGGACAGGACCGACAATGAGCAGTTCTTC.

V and J are TRBV5-1 and TRBJ2-3, with 7 bases that match TRBD1. Germline CDR1 and CDR2: SGHRS and YFSETQ. This CDR3 is 15 amino acids long. The ends lost 0 bases at V and 4 bases at J; junction bases unmatched: 5. Written as DNA, the CDR3 is TGCGCCAGCAGCTTGGCACAGGGGCCTGCAGATACGCAGTATTTT. Residues: CASSLAQGPADTQYF. The full variable domain, with the rest looked up from reference TRBV5-1 and TRBJ2-3, is KAGVTQTPRYLIKTRGQQVTLSCSPISGHRSVSWYQQTPGQGLQFLFEYFSETQRNKGNFPGRFSGRQFSNSRSEMNVSTLELGDSALYLCASSLAQGPADTQYFGPGTRLTVL.